The TCR beta chain under discussion was sequenced for a study of T cell responses to AZD1222 COVID-19 vaccine. Points from the study as a whole: Spike-specific TCRs gained breadth and depth after people received two AZD1222 doses. Mapped onto spike, vaccine-associated CD4 TCRs spanned it and were dominant at 160-218 and 743-854.

Sequencing was performed with immunoSEQ multiplex PCR; in TCRdb, only in-frame clones are kept and a portion is missing. Seen here are over 120,000 clones, just over 85% observed once, and the top ten hold approximately 5.4%. On this clone: Its antigen remains unknown.

The CDR3 extends over 16 amino acids. In germline, CDR1 is MNHEY, CDR2 SVGAGI. With 0 bases removed from V and 1 base from J, the gap between germline ends came to 7 bases. The sample was peripheral blood, taken 28 days after the second AZD1222 dose. The TCR was taken from an adult who received the AZD1222 COVID-19 vaccine. This sequence joins TRBV6-5 and TRBJ2-6, with TRBD1 as a possible D gene (6 bases). Here the CDR3 DNA reads TGTGCCAGCAGTTACTCCGGACAGTCTGGGGCCAACGTCCTGACTTTC. As protein: CASSYSGQSGANVLTF.